The rows below give T cell receptor beta chains drawn from one sample of a study of T cell changes during pregnancy in multiple sclerosis. Produced via immunoSEQ multiplex PCR; TCRdb's table is partial and in-frame only. The repertoire consists of roughly 38,000 clones, with more than 85% occurring once and the leading ten covering approximately 0.61%. This specimen was CD4+ T cells from peripheral blood mononuclear cells, taken in the third trimester of pregnancy. The receptors come from a female donor with multiple sclerosis, enrolled in a pregnancy study. Each CDR3 is given with its conserved first and last residue. Fields, in order: D gene, V gene, clone size, J gene, CDR3 length, CDR3 protein, CDR3 DNA. A D gene is named only where the DNA matches it firmly. The listing skips clone size in some rows; elsewhere it reads once, few, many or a size class.

TRBD1	TRBV5-1	.	TRBJ2-5	16	CASSLADRGDSGTQYF	TGCGCCAGCAGCTTGGCGGACAGGGGGGACAGCGGGACCCAGTACTTC
.	TRBV6-6	once	TRBJ2-3	12	CASSLLRDTQYF	TGTGCCAGCAGTTTGCTACGAGATACGCAGTATTTT
TRBD2	TRBV4-1	.	TRBJ2-1	20	CASSPIGRSTGTSGYNEQFF	TGCGCCAGCAGCCCTATCGGAAGGTCTACTGGGACTAGCGGTTACAATGAGCAGTTCTTC
.	TRBV19	.	TRBJ1-4	16	CASTPGAGLWSEKLFF	TGTGCCAGTACTCCGGGTGCGGGGTTATGGTCTGAAAAACTGTTTTTT
.	TRBV14	.	TRBJ1-2	13	CASSQSRGSGYTF	TGTGCCAGCAGCCAATCCAGGGGTTCTGGCTACACCTTC
.	TRBV6-1	.	TRBJ2-3	15	CATRLSGGGTDTQYF	TGTGCCACCCGACTTAGCGGAGGAGGCACAGATACGCAGTATTTT
.	TRBV9	.	TRBJ2-3	17	CASSVGSQRGATDTQYF	TGTGCCAGCAGCGTAGGGTCCCAACGGGGGGCTACAGATACGCAGTATTTT
.	TRBV9	.	TRBJ2-5	14	CASSVSNRQETQYF	TGTGCCAGCAGCGTGAGTAACAGACAAGAGACCCAGTACTTC
.	TRBV19	.	TRBJ2-7	13	CASMSNQVDEQYF	TGTGCCAGTATGTCAAATCAGGTGGACGAGCAGTACTTC
TRBD2	TRBV4-3	.	TRBJ2-5	16	CASSQGSGGGEETQYF	TGCGCCAGCAGCCAAGGAAGCGGGGGAGGAGAAGAGACCCAGTACTTC
.	TRBV28	.	TRBJ2-2	16	CASSFGLATNTGELFF	TGTGCCAGCAGTTTCGGCCTAGCGACGAACACCGGGGAGCTGTTTTTT
TRBD1	TRBV5-1	.	TRBJ1-2	16	CASSLSPGQGDYGYTF	TGCGCCAGCAGCCTGTCCCCGGGACAGGGGGACTATGGCTACACCTTC
.	TRBV12-1	.	TRBJ2-5	17	CASSLTQLNRGQETQYF	TGTGCCAGCAGCCTAACTCAGCTAAACAGGGGCCAAGAGACCCAGTACTTC
.	TRBV5-5	.	TRBJ1-6	14	CASSYQGGGSPLHF	TGTGCCAGCAGCTATCAGGGAGGCGGGTCACCCCTCCACTTT
.	TRBV2	.	TRBJ2-5	12	CASTLNRETQYF	TGTGCCAGCACCCTGAACAGAGAGACCCAGTACTTC
TRBD1	TRBV2	.	TRBJ2-6	15	CASGGQGSGANVLTF	TGTGCCAGCGGAGGACAGGGGTCTGGGGCCAACGTCCTGACTTTC
TRBD2	TRBV6-6	.	TRBJ2-7	14	CASSDTPGLAGKYF	TGTGCCAGCAGTGACACCCCGGGACTAGCGGGGAAGTACTTC
TRBD1	TRBV7-9	.	TRBJ1-5	13	CASSLQGNQPQHF	TGTGCCAGCAGCCTACAGGGGAACCAGCCCCAGCATTTT
TRBD2	TRBV28	.	TRBJ2-3	14	CATYTSGSTDTQYF	TGTGCCACTTACACTAGCGGGAGCACAGATACGCAGTATTTT
.	TRBV7-2	.	TRBJ1-1	13	CASSFQGGTEAFF	TGTGCCAGCAGCTTTCAGGGAGGGACTGAAGCTTTCTTT
TRBD1	TRBV5-1	.	TRBJ1-4	15	CASSLVGQGVEKLFF	TGCGCCAGCAGCTTGGTGGGACAGGGGGTGGAAAAACTGTTTTTT
.	TRBV7-9	once	TRBJ1-1	15	CASSIDGSFGTEAFF	TGTGCCAGCAGCATCGACGGGAGTTTCGGCACTGAAGCTTTCTTT
TRBD1	TRBV28	.	TRBJ2-7	16	CASSLLMGTGNNEQYF	TGTGCCAGCAGTTTACTTATGGGGACAGGGAATAACGAGCAGTACTTC
.	TRBV18	.	TRBJ2-1	15	CASSILGSSYNEQFF	TGTGCCAGCTCAATACTGGGGAGCTCCTACAATGAGCAGTTCTTC
TRBD1	TRBV28	.	TRBJ2-3	15	CASSLQGAARDTQYF	TGTGCCAGCAGCCTACAGGGGGCGGCGAGGGATACGCAGTATTTT
TRBD1	TRBV14	.	TRBJ2-2	22	CASSQSWEIGQGSSRGTGELFF	TGTGCCAGCAGCCAAAGTTGGGAAATTGGACAGGGGAGTAGCCGAGGGACCGGGGAGCTGTTTTTT
.	TRBV21-1	.	TRBJ2-7	16	CASIGTSGRGSYEQYF	TGTGCCAGCATCGGGACTAGCGGGAGAGGTTCCTACGAGCAGTACTTC
.	TRBV7-3	.	TRBJ1-1	14	CASSPGAPNTEAFF	TGTGCCAGCAGCCCAGGGGCACCGAACACTGAAGCTTTCTTT
TRBD1	TRBV18	.	TRBJ2-7	15	CASSPGQGNAYEQYF	TGTGCCAGCTCACCCGGACAGGGGAATGCCTACGAGCAGTACTTC
TRBD1	TRBV25-1	.	TRBJ1-1	15	CASSESGQGATEAFF	TGTGCCAGCAGTGAATCAGGACAGGGGGCCACTGAAGCTTTCTTT
TRBD1	TRBV7-3	.	TRBJ2-6	15	CASRGQYSGANVLTF	TGTGCCAGCAGGGGACAGTATTCTGGGGCCAACGTCCTGACTTTC
.	TRBV4-2	.	TRBJ1-1	15	CASSVQQIFNTEAFF	TGTGCCAGCAGCGTACAGCAGATATTCAACACTGAAGCTTTCTTT
.	TRBV5-5	once	TRBJ1-1	14	CASSPGTTGTEAFF	TGTGCCAGCAGCCCCGGGACAACGGGAACTGAAGCTTTCTTT
.	TRBV5-1	.	TRBJ2-5	14	CASSPRSGSETQYF	TGCGCCAGCAGCCCTAGATCCGGATCTGAGACCCAGTACTTC
.	TRBV19	.	TRBJ2-5	13	CASSSRGQETQYF	TGTGCCAGTAGTAGTCGGGGACAAGAGACCCAGTACTTC
.	TRBV9	.	TRBJ1-5	17	CASSAPGTFYSNQPQHF	TGTGCCAGCAGCGCGCCCGGGACATTCTATAGCAATCAGCCCCAGCATTTT
.	TRBV18	once	TRBJ1-5	15	CASSPISGGNQPQHF	TGTGCCAGCTCCCCAATTTCCGGTGGCAATCAGCCCCAGCATTTT
.	TRBV9	.	TRBJ2-5	14	CASSVGANQETQYF	TGTGCCAGCAGCGTAGGGGCTAACCAAGAGACCCAGTACTTC
.	TRBV19	.	TRBJ1-2	13	CASSIRTVRGYTF	TGTGCCAGTAGTATCCGGACAGTGCGGGGCTACACCTTC
TRBD1	TRBV28	.	TRBJ2-7	16	CASSLTGDRGIYEQYF	TGTGCCAGCAGTTTAACGGGAGACAGGGGGATCTACGAGCAGTACTTC
TRBD2	TRBV29-1	.	TRBJ2-7	13	CSVVGTSGYEQYF	TGCAGCGTTGTAGGGACTAGCGGCTACGAGCAGTACTTC
TRBD2	TRBV27	.	TRBJ2-1	15	CASSLGGSSYNEQFF	TGTGCCAGCAGTTTAGGCGGGAGCTCCTACAATGAGCAGTTCTTC
TRBD1	TRBV6-6	.	TRBJ1-1	13	CASGNRGRVEAFF	TGTGCCAGCGGGAACAGGGGGCGGGTTGAAGCTTTCTTT
.	TRBV19	few	TRBJ1-3	17	CASSPYSGLGSGNTIYF	TGTGCCAGTAGTCCATACTCGGGGTTAGGATCTGGAAACACCATATATTTT
TRBD1	TRBV10-3	.	TRBJ2-7	16	CAIMAGVRGGRGEQYF	TGTGCCATCATGGCTGGGGTTAGAGGGGGCCGGGGCGAGCAGTACTTC
.	TRBV7-7	few	TRBJ2-1	15	CASSPSYLKGNEQFF	TGTGCCAGCAGCCCTAGCTACCTAAAGGGCAATGAGCAGTTCTTC
TRBD1	TRBV5-8	.	TRBJ2-2	15	CASSSRTGAIGELFF	TGTGCCAGCAGCTCGAGGACAGGGGCAATCGGGGAGCTGTTTTTT
.	TRBV29-1	.	TRBJ1-2	13	CSVAGQGHYGYTF	TGCAGCGTTGCGGGACAAGGACACTATGGCTACACCTTC
.	TRBV28	.	TRBJ1-5	14	CASSLGQLRQPQHF	TGTGCCAGCAGTTTAGGGCAGTTAAGACAGCCCCAGCATTTT
.	TRBV30	once	TRBJ2-2	16	CAWNLPGGLATGELFF	TGTGCCTGGAACCTTCCAGGGGGGCTTGCCACCGGGGAGCTGTTTTTT
TRBD2	TRBV27	.	TRBJ2-3	16	CASSPTSAGVGDTQYF	TGTGCCAGCAGCCCCACTAGCGCCGGCGTGGGAGATACGCAGTATTTT
.	TRBV7-3	.	TRBJ2-1	16	CASSLWVGKGYNEQFF	TGTGCCAGCAGCTTATGGGTCGGGAAGGGCTACAATGAGCAGTTCTTC
.	TRBV5-6	.	TRBJ1-1	14	CASSLGQSNTEAFF	TGTGCCAGCAGCTTGGGACAGTCGAACACTGAAGCTTTCTTT
TRBD1	TRBV30	few	TRBJ1-4	17	CAWSVRTGPRLLEKLFF	TGTGCCTGGAGTGTACGGACAGGGCCCAGGTTACTCGAAAAACTGTTTTTT
TRBD1	TRBV27	.	TRBJ1-5	15	CASSLGQGFNQPQHF	TGTGCCAGCAGTTTAGGACAGGGATTCAATCAGCCCCAGCATTTT
TRBD1	TRBV5-5	.	TRBJ2-7	15	CASSLNGQGNYEQYF	TGTGCCAGCAGCTTGAACGGACAGGGGAACTACGAGCAGTACTTC
TRBD2	TRBV9	.	TRBJ2-1	19	CASSLRDTWESGRAYEQFF	TGTGCCAGCAGCCTCCGGGACACCTGGGAAAGCGGGAGGGCCTATGAGCAGTTCTTC